The clone carrying this T cell receptor beta chain was seen only a few times. These data are taken from a study of blood T cell repertoires in COVID-19. Study background: Donors in the United States, Italy and Spain gave samples during acute or convalescent COVID-19.

The protocol was immunoSEQ multiplex PCR, while the TCRdb copy is restricted to in-frame clones and leaves out a portion. This sample carries about half a million clones, 75% to 90% of them seen once, and the ten largest clones take approximately 3.2%. This TCR was sampled from a human donor in a cohort sampled during active COVID-19. The sequencing sample was made of peripheral blood.

As DNA, the CDR3 is TGTGCCAGCAGTGTCGCGGGTAATAGGCAGCCCCAGCATTTT. Its protein is CASSVAGNRQPQHF. V gene TRBV5-6 combines with J gene TRBJ1-5, with D uncertain. Per germline, CDR1 SGHDT and CDR2 YYEEEE. This CDR3 is 14 amino acids long. V was trimmed by 5 bases and J by 7 bases, leaving 16 bases between them.